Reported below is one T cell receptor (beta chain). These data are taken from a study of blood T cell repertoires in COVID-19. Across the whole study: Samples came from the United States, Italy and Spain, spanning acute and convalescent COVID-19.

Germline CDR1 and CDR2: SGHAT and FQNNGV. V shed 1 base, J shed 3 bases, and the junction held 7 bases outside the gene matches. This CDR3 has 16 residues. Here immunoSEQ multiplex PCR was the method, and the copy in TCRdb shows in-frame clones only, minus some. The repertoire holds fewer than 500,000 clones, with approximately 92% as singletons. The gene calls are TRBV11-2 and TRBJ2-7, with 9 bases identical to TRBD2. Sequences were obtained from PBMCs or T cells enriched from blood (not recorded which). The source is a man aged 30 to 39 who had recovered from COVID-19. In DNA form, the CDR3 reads TGTGCCAGCAGCTTAGCCGCTAGCGGGAATAGCTACGAGCAGTACTTC. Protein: CASSLAASGNSYEQYF.